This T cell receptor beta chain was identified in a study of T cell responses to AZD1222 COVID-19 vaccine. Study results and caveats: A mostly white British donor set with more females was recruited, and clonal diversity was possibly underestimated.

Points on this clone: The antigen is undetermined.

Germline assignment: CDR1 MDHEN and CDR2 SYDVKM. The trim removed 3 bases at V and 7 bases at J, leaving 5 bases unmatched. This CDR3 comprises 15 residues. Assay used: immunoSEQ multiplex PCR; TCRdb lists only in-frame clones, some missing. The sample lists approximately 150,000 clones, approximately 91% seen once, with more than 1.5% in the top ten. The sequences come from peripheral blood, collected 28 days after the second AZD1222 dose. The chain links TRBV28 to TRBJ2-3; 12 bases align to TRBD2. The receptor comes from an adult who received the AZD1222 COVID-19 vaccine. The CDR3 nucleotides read TGTGCCAGCAGTTTGGCTAGCGGGGGGGCCTATACGCAGTATTTT. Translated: CASSLASGGAYTQYF.